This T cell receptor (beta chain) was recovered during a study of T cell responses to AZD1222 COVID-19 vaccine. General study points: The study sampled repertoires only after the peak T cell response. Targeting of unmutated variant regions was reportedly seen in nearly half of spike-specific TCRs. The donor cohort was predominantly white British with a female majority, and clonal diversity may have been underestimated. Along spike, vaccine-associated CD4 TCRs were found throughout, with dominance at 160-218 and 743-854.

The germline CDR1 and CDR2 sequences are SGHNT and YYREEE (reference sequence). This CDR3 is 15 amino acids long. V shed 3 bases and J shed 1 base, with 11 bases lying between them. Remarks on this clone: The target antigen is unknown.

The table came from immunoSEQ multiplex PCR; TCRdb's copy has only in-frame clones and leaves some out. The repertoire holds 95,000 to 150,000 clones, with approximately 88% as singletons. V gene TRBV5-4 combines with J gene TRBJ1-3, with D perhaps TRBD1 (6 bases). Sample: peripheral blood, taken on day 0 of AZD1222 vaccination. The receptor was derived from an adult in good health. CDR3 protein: CASSSAQGSGNTIYF. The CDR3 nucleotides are TGTGCCAGCAGCTCCGCACAGGGTTCTGGAAACACCATATATTTT.